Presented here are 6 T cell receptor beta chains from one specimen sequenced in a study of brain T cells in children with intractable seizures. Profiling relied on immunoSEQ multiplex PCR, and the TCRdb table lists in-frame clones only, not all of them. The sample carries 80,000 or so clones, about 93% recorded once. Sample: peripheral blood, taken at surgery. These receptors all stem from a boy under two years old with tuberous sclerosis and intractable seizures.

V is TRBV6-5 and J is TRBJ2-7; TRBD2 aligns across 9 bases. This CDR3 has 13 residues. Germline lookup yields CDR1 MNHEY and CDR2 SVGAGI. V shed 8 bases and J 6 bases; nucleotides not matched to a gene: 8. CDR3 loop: CASVSGSISEQYF. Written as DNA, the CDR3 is TGTGCCAGCGTTAGCGGGAGTATAAGCGAGCAGTACTTC.

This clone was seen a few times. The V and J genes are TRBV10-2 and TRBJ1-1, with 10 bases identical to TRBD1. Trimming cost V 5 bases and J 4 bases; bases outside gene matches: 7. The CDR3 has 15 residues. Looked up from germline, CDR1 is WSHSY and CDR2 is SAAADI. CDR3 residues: CASSKGWTGGTEAFF. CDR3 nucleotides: TGCGCCAGCAGTAAAGGATGGACAGGGGGCACTGAAGCTTTCTTT.

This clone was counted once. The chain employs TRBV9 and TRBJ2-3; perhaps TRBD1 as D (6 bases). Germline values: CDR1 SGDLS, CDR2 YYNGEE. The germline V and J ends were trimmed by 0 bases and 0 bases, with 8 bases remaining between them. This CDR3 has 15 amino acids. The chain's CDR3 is CASSVATGSTDTQYF. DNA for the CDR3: TGTGCCAGCAGCGTAGCTACAGGGAGCACAGATACGCAGTATTTT.

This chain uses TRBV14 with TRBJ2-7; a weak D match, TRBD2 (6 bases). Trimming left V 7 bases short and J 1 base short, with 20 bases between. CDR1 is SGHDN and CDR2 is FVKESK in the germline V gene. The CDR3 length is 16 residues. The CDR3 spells CASTAPPAGTSYEQYF. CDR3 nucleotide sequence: TGTGCCAGCACCGCCCCCCCCGCAGGGACTTCCTACGAGCAGTACTTC. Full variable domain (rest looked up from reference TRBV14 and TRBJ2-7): EAGVTQFPSHSVIEKGQTVTLRCDPISGHDNLYWYRRVMGKEIKFLLHFVKESKQDESGMPNNRFLAERTGGTYSTLKVQPAELEDSGVYFCASTAPPAGTSYEQYFGPGTRLTVT.

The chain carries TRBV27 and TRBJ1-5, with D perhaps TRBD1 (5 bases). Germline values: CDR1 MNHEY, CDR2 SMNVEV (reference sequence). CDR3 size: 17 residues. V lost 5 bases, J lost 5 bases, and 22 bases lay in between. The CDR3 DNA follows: TGTGCCAGCAGTCCTTCCCAGTCAACTGGGGCCCATCAGCCCCAGCATTTT. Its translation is CASSPSQSTGAHQPQHF.

In DNA, the CDR3 is TGTGCCAGCAGCAAAGGGACCGGGACTAGCGGGAGGGCCGGTACAGATACGCAGTATTTT. Translation: CASSKGTGTSGRAGTDTQYF. This sequence joins TRBV21-1 and TRBJ2-3; no DNA check was done on the table's D call, TRBD2. TRBV21-1 is recorded as a pseudogene. The CDR3 contains 20 residues.